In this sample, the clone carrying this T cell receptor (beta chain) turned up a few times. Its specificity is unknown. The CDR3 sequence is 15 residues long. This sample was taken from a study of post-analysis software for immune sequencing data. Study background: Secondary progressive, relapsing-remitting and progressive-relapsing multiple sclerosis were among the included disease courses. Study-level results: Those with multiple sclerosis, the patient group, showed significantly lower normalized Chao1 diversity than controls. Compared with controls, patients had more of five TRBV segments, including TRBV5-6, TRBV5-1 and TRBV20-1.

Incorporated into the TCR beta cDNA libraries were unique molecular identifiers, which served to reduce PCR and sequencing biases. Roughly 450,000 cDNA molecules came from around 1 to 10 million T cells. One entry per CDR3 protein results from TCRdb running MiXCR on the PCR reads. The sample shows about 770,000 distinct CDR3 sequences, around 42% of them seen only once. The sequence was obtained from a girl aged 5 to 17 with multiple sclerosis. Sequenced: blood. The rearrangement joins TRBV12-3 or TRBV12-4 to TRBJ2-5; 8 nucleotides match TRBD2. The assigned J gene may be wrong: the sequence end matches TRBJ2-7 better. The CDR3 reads CASSLVGTSVNEQYF. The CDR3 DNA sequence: TGTGCCAGCAGTTTAGTGGGGACTAGTGTTAACGAGCAGTACTTC.